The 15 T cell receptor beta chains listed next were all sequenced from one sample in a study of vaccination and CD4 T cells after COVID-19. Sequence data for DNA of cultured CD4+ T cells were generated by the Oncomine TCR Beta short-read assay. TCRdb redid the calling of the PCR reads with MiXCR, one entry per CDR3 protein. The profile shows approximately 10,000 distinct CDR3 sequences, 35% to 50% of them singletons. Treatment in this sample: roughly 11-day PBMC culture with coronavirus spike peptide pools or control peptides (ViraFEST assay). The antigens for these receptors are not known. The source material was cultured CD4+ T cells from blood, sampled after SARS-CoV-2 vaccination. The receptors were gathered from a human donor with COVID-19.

CDR3 region: CASTRDGRQETQYF. DNA of the CDR3: TGTGCCAGTACCCGGGACGGGAGACAAGAGACCCAGTACTTC. The V call is TRBV19, the J call TRBJ2-5; D is possibly TRBD2 (6 bases). This CDR3 comprises 14 residues. Germline lookup yields CDR1 LNHDA and CDR2 SQIVND (reference sequence). Trimming stripped 7 bases from V and 2 bases from J, with 14 bases between.

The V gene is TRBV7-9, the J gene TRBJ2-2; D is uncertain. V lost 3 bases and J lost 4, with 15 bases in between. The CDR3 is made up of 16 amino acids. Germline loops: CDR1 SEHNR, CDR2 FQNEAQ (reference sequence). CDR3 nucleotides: TGTGCCAGCAGCTTTCCAACTGGTCGAGGCACCGGGGAGCTGTTTTTT. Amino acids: CASSFPTGRGTGELFF.

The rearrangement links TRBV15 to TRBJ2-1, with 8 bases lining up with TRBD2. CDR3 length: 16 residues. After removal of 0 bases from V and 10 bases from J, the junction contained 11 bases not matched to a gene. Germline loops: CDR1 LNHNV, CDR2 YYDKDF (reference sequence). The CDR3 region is CATSRDLQRGRWEQFF. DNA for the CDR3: TGTGCCACCAGCAGAGACCTCCAGCGGGGGCGATGGGAGCAGTTCTTC.

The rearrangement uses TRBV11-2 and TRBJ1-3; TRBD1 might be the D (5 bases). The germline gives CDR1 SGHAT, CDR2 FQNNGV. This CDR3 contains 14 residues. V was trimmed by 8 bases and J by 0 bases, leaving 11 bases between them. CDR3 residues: CASSIRVSGNTIYF. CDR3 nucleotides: TGTGCCAGCTCAATCAGGGTCTCTGGAAACACCATATATTTT.

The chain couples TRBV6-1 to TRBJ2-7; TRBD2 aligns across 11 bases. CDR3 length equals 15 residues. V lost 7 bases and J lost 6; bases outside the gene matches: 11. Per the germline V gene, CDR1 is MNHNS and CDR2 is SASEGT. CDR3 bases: TGTGCCAGCAAAATTAGCGGGGGGGCTGGACCCGAGCAGTACTTC. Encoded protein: CASKISGGAGPEQYF.

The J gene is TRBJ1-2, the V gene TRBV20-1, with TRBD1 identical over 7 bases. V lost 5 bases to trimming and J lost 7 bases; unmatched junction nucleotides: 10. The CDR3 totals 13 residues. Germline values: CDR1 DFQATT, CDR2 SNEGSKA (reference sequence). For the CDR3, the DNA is TGCAGTGCTCCCCCGACAGGGCGGGTTGGCTACACCTTC. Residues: CSAPPTGRVGYTF.

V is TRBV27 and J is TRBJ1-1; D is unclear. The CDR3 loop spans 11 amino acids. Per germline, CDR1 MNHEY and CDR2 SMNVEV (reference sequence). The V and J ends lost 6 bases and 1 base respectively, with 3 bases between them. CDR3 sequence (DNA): TGTGCCAGCAGGCGGAACACTGAAGCTTTCTTT. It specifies CASRRNTEAFF.

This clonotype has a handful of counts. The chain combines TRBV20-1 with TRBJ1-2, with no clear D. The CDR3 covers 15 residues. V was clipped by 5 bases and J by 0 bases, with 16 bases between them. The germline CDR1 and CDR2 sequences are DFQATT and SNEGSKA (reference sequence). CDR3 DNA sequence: TGCAGTGCTCTCCTCCCTTGGCAGCCTAACTATGGCTACACCTTC. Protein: CSALLPWQPNYGYTF.

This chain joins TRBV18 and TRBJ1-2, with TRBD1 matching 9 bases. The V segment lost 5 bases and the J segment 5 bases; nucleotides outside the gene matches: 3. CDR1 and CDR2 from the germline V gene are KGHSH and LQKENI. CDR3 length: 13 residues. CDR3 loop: CASSDGQGYGYTF. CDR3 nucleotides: TGTGCCAGCTCAGACGGACAGGGGTATGGCTACACCTTC. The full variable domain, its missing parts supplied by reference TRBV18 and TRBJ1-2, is NAGVMQNPRHLVRRRGQEARLRCSPMKGHSHVYWYRQLPEEGLKFMVYLQKENIIDESGMPKERFSAEFPKEGPSILRIQQVVRGDSAAYFCASSDGQGYGYTFGSGTRLTVV.

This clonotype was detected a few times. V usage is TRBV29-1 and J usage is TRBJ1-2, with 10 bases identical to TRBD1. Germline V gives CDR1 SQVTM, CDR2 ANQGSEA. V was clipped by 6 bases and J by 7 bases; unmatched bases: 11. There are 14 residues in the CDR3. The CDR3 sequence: CSVTGDRGLAGYTF. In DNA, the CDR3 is TGCAGCGTGACCGGCGACAGGGGGCTTGCTGGCTACACCTTC.

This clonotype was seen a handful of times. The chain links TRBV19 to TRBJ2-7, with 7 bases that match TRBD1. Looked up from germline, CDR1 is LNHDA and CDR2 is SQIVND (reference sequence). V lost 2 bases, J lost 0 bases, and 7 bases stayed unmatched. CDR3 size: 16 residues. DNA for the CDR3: TGTGCCAGTAGTATACGGGGACAGACGAGCTCCTACGAGCAGTACTTC. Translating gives CASSIRGQTSSYEQYF.

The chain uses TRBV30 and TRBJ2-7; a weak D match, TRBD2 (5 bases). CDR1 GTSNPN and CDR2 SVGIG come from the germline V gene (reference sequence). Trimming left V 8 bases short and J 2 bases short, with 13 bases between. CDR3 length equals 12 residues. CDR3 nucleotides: TGTGCCGGAGGAGGATCTACCTACGAGCAGTACTTC. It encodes CAGGGSTYEQYF.

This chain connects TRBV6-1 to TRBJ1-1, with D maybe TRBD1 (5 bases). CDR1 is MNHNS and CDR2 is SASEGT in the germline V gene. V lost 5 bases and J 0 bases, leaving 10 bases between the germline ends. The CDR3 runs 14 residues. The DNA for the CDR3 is TGTGCCAGCAGTCGGGACGGGTTGAACACTGAAGCTTTCTTT. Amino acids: CASSRDGLNTEAFF.

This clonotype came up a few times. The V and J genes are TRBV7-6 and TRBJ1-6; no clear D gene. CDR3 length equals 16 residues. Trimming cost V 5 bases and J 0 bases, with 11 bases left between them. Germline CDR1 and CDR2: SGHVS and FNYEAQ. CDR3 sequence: CASSERRSSYNSPLHF. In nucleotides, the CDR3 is TGTGCCAGCAGCGAACGCCGGAGCTCCTATAATTCACCCCTCCACTTT.

This CDR3 is CASKEYSSSTDTQYF. The CDR3 DNA follows: TGCGCCAGCAAGGAATACAGTTCTAGCACAGATACGCAGTATTTT. This rearrangement joins TRBV5-1 to TRBJ2-3; D unclear. V dropped 6 bases and J dropped 0 bases, with 14 bases sitting between them. The germline V gene has CDR1 SGHRS and CDR2 YFSETQ. The CDR3 totals 15 residues.